This T cell receptor (beta chain) was retrieved from a study of technical replicates of blood from several donors. The V end was cut by 2 bases, the J end by 4 bases, with 11 bases between. The germline gives CDR1 SGHTA, CDR2 FQGNSA. The CDR3 consists of 14 residues. The repertoire was sequenced with immunoSEQ multiplex PCR; TCRdb's copy has only in-frame clones and lacks some. The data contain roughly 52,000 clones, about 95% of them seen just once; the ten biggest clones take up about 3%. The gene calls are TRBV7-2 and TRBJ1-1; possibly TRBD1 for D (5 bases). This receptor was identified in a human donor in good health. Some clones in this sample may be carry-over from other donors' samples. The sample comprised PBMCs. The CDR3 nucleotides read TGTGCCAGCAGCTTAAATCTGGGGGGCACTGAAGCTTTCTTT. It yields the protein CASSLNLGGTEAFF. The full variable domain, its missing parts supplied by reference TRBV7-2 and TRBJ1-1, is GAGVSQSPSNKVTEKGKDVELRCDPISGHTALYWYRQSLGQGLEFLIYFQGNSAPDKSGLPSDRFSAERTGGSVSTLTIQRTQQEDSAVYLCASSLNLGGTEAFFGQGTRLTVV.